This T cell receptor beta chain was documented in a study of regulatory T cells in long-lasting Graves disease. The germline CDR1 and CDR2 sequences are MNHEY and SVGEGT. The CDR3 consists of 19 residues. General observations from the study: The persistent group shared 2,500 or so public clonotypes, more than the approximately 880 shared by new patients. TRBV28, TRBJ1-2 and TRBJ2-5 emerged as the favored segments in persistent disease.

Combining iRepertoire HTBI primers with Arm-PCR of CDR3 regions, the authors built TCR beta libraries. In TCRdb, the multiplex PCR reads were re-called with MiXCR into one record per CDR3 protein. The sample shows 620,000 or so distinct CDR3 sequences, about 15% of them seen only once. This clonotype was seen more than once but under ten times. The antigen is undetermined. The junction shows a germline mismatch at one end, possibly a read error. As for time point: newly diagnosed GD, antithyroid drugs for less than 3 months. Construction of the TCR library relied on RNA isolated from PBMCs. Staff took about 9 milliliters of peripheral blood and put it into EDTA tubes. The sample was also linked to a second study, of T cells in Graves' hyperthyroidism and ophthalmopathy.

J is TRBJ2-2 and V is TRBV6-2 or TRBV6-3, with 14 positions matching TRBD2. The clonotype was recovered from a woman aged 25 to 39 with Graves disease. This sample comprised peripheral blood mononuclear cells (PBMCs), obtained at new diagnosis, from a patient treated with antithyroid drugs. This chain's CDR3 is CASSHSGGLAGVFGGELFF. The CDR3 bases are TGTGCCAGCAGTCACTCGGGGGGACTAGCGGGAGTATTTGGCGGGGAGCTGTTTTTT.